This T cell receptor beta chain originates from a study of CD8+ T cells in alopecia areata. About the study: Tofacitinib was taken orally by treated patients, and the dose was 5 to 10 mg twice daily. Disease severity was quantified as SALT score of affected scalp area. The study's findings and limits: Lesional tissue from the scalp (especially in alopecia totalis/universalis) showed higher clonality than normal scalp. Within the top 100, expanded CD8+ clones significantly decreased with tofacitinib, as did scalp clonality.

Treatment denoted: oral pan-JAK inhibitor, 5-10 mg twice daily. This clone was seen more than once but under ten times. What it binds is unknown. Isolated RNA was reverse transcribed into cDNA used as the sequencing template. The protocol was immunoSEQ multiplex PCR, while the TCRdb copy is restricted to in-frame clones and leaves out a portion. This sample has fewer than 250,000 clones, with about two fifths found just once. Sample: CD4+ T cells sorted from blood, taken at approximately week 34, from a patient treated with tofacitinib. This TCR derives from a human donor with alopecia areata.

DNA for the CDR3: TGTGCCTCCCACCCGGCCGTCACCTACGAGCAGTACTTC. Residues: CASHPAVTYEQYF. The chain has TRBV18 and TRBJ2-7, with unresolved D. From germline, CDR1 is KGHSH and CDR2 LQKENI. This CDR3 comprises 13 residues. The V and J ends lost 11 bases and 2 bases respectively, with 16 bases between them.